This TCR beta chain was documented in a study of beta chain features in type 1 diabetes. Regarding the study as a whole: Highly expressing activated T cells could be over-counted with a cDNA template. In every one of the four CD4+ subsets, TCRB CDR3s were moderately but significantly shorter in Type 1 diabetes patients. Researchers caution that PCR might favor shorter templates, equally among patients and controls. Compared to healthy donors, patients appeared to have naive, central memory and Treg TCRB repertoires that were more alike.

As every portion of the isolated RNA was reverse transcribed, the sequencing read expressed TCRB transcripts. The table came from immunoSEQ multiplex PCR; TCRdb's copy has only in-frame clones and leaves some out. In the table there are hundreds of thousands of clones, around an eighth of which are singletons. This clone has only a few counts. Its matching antigen is unknown. V was pared by 6 bases and J by 0 bases, with 3 bases of the junction left unmatched. This CDR3 region has 13 residues. CDR1 SGHRS and CDR2 YFSETQ come from the germline V gene. Via CD45RO/CCR7/CD25/CD127/CD95/CD27, cells of the CD4+ naive, central memory, regulatory and stem cell-like memory subsets were sorted.

Sequences were obtained from naive CD4+ T cells from blood. This TCR was recovered from a man younger than 35 with type 1 diabetes. The rearrangement uses TRBV5-1 and TRBJ2-7; TRBD1 matches at 7 bases. CDR3 sequence (DNA): TGCGCCAGCAAACAGGGGAGCTCCTACGAGCAGTACTTC. It codes for CASKQGSSYEQYF.